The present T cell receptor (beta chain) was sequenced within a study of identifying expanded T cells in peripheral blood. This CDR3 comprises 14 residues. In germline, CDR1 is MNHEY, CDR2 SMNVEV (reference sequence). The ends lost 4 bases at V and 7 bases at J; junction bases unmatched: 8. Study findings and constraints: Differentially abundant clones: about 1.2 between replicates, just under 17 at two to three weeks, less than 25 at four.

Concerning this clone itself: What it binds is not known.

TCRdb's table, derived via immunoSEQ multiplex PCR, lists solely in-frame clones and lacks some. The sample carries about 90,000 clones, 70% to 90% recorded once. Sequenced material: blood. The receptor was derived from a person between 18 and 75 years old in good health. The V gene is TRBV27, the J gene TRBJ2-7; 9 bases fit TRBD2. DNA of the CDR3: TGTGCCAGCAGTTCACCAGGGCGGGGGGGAGAGCAGTACTTC. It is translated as CASSSPGRGGEQYF.